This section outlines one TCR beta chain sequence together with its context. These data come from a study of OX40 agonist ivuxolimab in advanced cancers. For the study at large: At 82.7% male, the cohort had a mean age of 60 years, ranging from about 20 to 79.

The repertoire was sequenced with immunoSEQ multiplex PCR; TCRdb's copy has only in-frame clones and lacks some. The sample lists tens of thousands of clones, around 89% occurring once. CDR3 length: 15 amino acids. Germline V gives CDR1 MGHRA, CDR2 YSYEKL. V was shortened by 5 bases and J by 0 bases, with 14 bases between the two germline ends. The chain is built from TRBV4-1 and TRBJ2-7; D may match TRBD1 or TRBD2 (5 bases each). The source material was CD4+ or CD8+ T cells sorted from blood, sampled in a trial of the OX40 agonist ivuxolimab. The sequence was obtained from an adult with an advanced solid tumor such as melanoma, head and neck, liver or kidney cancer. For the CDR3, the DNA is TGCGCCAGCAGCTTAAAGTCCGGGACCTCCTACGAGCAGTACTTC. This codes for CASSLKSGTSYEQYF.